This TCR beta chain was obtained from a study of OX40 agonist ivuxolimab in advanced cancers. Turning to the study itself: Mean age approximately 66 years, range about 20 to 90; roughly 82% male. General study points: Averaging showed that CD8+ T cells had more expanded clones than CD4+ did.

A note on this clone: Its antigen remains unidentified.

Profiling relied on immunoSEQ multiplex PCR, and the TCRdb table lists in-frame clones only, not all of them. The sample holds around 65,000 clones; more than 90% are singletons and the top ten take less than 0.7%. The CDR3 is 15 amino acids. Germline CDR1 MNHEY, CDR2 SVGAGI. J lost 0 bases, V lost 2 bases, and 2 bases had no gene match. With autoimmune disease history or systemic immunosuppression, patients were excluded. This chain connects TRBV6-5 to TRBJ2-7; 9 bases are shared with TRBD2. The specimen was CD4+ or CD8+ T cells sorted from blood, collected in a trial of the OX40 agonist ivuxolimab. The sequence came from an adult with an advanced solid tumor such as melanoma, head and neck, liver or kidney cancer. CDR3 DNA: TGTGCCAGCAGTTACGATAGCGGGGGCTCCTACGAGCAGTACTTC. The encoded protein is CASSYDSGGSYEQYF.